This T cell receptor beta chain was identified in a study of Ad26.COV2.S vaccination and SARS-CoV-2 variants. Study-level background: Administration of Ad26.COV2.S was intramuscular, either once or twice 56 days apart.

The treatment here: 15 to 20 received Ad26.COV2.S at low or high dose, single or two shots; five or six received placebo; per-sample allocation not given. Sampling occurred on day 63 after the first vaccine or placebo injection. An Ad26 vector that expressed Wuhan-strain SARS-CoV-2 spike constituted the vaccine. CDR3 length: 17 residues. Germline V lookup: CDR1 SGHVS, CDR2 FQNEAQ. V trimming: 5 bases; J trimming: 3 bases; junction bases outside the gene matches: 13. TCRdb's table, derived via immunoSEQ multiplex PCR, lists solely in-frame clones and lacks some. The sample has about 430,000 clones, 75% to 95% seen once.

V usage is TRBV7-8 and J usage is TRBJ2-3, with 8 bases aligning to TRBD2. The TCR was taken from a person between 18 and 59 years old who received the Ad26.COV2.S COVID-19 vaccine or a placebo. The specimen comprised peripheral blood, sampled in a trial of Ad26.COV2.S vaccine versus placebo. CDR3 bases: TGTGCCAGCAGCAGAGGGGCTATAGCGGGACGAACAGATACGCAGTATTTT. Residues: CASSRGAIAGRTDTQYF.